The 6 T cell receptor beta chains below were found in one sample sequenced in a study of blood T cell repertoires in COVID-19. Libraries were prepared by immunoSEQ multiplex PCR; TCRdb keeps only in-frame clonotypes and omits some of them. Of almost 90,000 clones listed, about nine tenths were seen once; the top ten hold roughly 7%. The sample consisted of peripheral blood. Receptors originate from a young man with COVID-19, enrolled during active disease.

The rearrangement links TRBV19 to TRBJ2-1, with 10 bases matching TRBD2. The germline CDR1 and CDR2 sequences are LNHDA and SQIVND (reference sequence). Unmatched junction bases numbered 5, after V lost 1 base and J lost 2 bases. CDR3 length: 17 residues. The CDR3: CASSIGSGRFTYNEQFF. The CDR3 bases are TGTGCCAGTAGTATAGGTAGCGGGAGGTTCACCTACAATGAGCAGTTCTTC.

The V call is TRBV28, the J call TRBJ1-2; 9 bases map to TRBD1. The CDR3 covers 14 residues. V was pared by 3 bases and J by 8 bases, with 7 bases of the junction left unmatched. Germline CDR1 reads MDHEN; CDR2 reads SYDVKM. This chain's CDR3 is CASSFPGTGYGYTF. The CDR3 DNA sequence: TGTGCCAGCAGTTTCCCCGGGACAGGGTACGGCTACACCTTC.

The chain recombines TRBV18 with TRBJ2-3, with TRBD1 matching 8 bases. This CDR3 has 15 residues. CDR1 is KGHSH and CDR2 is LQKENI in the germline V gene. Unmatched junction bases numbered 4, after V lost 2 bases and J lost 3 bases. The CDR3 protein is CASSPFQGATDTQYF. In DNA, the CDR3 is TGTGCCAGCTCACCATTTCAGGGGGCGACAGATACGCAGTATTTT.

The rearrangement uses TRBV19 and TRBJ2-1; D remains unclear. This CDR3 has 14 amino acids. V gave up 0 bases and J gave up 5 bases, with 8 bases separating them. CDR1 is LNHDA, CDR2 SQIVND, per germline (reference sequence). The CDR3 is CASSIERAHNEQFF. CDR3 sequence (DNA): TGTGCCAGTAGTATAGAAAGAGCGCACAATGAGCAGTTCTTC.

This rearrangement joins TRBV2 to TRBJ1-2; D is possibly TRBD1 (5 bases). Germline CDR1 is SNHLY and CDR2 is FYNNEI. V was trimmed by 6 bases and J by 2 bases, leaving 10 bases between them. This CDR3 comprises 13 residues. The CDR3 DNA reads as TGTGCCAGCAGGATACAGGTGAACTATGGCTACACCTTC. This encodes CASRIQVNYGYTF.

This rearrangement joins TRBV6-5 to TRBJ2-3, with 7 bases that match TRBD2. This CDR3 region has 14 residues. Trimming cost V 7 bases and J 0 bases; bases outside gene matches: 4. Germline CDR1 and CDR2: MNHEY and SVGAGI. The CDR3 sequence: CASTSGASTDTQYF. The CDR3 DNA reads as TGTGCCAGCACGAGCGGGGCTAGCACAGATACGCAGTATTTT.